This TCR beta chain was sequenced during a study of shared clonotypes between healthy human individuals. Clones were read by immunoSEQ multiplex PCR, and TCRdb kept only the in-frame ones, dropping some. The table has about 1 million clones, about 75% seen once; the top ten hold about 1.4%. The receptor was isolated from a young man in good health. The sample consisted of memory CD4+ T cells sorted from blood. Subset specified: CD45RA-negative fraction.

CDR3 DNA sequence: TGTGCCAGTAGCCAGGGACAGTACCGAGAGACCCAGTACTTC. Protein: CASSQGQYRETQYF. The chain employs TRBV19 and TRBJ2-5; 7 bases map to TRBD1. V shed 6 bases and J 4 bases; nucleotides not matched to a gene: 8. There are 14 residues in the CDR3. The V gene's germline CDR1 is LNHDA and CDR2 SQIVND (reference sequence).